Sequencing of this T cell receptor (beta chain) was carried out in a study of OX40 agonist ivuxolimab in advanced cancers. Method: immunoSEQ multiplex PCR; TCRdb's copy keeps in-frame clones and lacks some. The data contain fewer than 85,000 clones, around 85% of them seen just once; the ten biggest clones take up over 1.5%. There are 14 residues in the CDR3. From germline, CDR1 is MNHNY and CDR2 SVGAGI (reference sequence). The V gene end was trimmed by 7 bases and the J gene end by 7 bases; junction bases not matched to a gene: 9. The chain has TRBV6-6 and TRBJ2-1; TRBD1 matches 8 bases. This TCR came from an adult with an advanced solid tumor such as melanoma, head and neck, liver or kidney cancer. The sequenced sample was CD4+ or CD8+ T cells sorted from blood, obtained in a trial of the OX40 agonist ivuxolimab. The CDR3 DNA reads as TGTGCCAGCACCACGCAGGGGGCCCGAAATGAGCAGTTCTTC. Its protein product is CASTTQGARNEQFF.